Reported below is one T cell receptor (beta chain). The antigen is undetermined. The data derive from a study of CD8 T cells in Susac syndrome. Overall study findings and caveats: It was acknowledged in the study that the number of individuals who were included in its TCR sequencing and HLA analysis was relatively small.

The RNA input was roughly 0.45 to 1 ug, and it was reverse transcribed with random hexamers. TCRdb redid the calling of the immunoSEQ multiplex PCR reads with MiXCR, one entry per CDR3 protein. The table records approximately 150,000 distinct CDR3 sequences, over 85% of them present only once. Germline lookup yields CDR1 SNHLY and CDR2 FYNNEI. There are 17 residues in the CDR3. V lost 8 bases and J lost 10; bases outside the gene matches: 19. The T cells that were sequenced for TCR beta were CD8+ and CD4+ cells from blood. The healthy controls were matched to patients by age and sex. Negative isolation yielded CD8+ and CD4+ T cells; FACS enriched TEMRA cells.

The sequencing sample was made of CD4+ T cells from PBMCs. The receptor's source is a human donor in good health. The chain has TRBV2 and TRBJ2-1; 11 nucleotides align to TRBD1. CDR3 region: CASRRGFGQGALGEQFF. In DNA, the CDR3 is TGTGCCAGCCGCCGGGGGTTCGGACAGGGGGCCCTGGGAGAGCAGTTCTTC.